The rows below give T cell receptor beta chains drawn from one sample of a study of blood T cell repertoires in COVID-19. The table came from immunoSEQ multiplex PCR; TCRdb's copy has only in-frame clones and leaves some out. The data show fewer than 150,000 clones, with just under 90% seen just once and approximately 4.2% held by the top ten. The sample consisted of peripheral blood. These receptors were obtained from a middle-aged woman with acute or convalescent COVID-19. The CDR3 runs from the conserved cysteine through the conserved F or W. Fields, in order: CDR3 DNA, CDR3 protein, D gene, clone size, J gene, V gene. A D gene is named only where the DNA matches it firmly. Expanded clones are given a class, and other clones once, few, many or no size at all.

CDR3nt: TGTGCCAGCAGCTGGGGACAGGGTGGCTACACCTTC
CDR3aa: CASSWGQGGYTF
d_gene: TRBD1
abundance: NA
j_gene: TRBJ1-2
v_gene: TRBV5-6

CDR3nt: TGTGCCAGCAGCGTAGCCCGGACAGGGCGTGAAGGCTACACCTTC
CDR3aa: CASSVARTGREGYTF
d_gene: TRBD1
abundance: NA
j_gene: TRBJ1-2
v_gene: TRBV9

CDR3nt: TGTGCCACCAGCACCGGGACTTTTTCCTCCTACAATGAGCAGTTCTTC
CDR3aa: CATSTGTFSSYNEQFF
d_gene: NA
abundance: NA
j_gene: TRBJ2-1
v_gene: TRBV15

CDR3nt: TGTGCCAGCTTTCAGGGGATCTCTGGAAACACCATATATTTT
CDR3aa: CASFQGISGNTIYF
d_gene: NA
abundance: NA
j_gene: TRBJ1-3
v_gene: TRBV5-6

CDR3nt: TGTGCCAGCAGTGGGGGACAGTTTAATCAGCCCCAGCATTTT
CDR3aa: CASSGGQFNQPQHF
d_gene: TRBD1
abundance: NA
j_gene: TRBJ1-5
v_gene: TRBV6-2/TRBV6-3

CDR3nt: TGTGCCAGCAGCTTGGATTTAGACACCCGCCTGGACAATGAGCAGTTCTTC
CDR3aa: CASSLDLDTRLDNEQFF
d_gene: NA
abundance: once
j_gene: TRBJ2-1
v_gene: TRBV5-6

CDR3nt: TGTGCCAGCAGTCCCAGGGGGCAGAATAATTCACCCCTCCACTTT
CDR3aa: CASSPRGQNNSPLHF
d_gene: TRBD1
abundance: NA
j_gene: TRBJ1-6
v_gene: TRBV6-5

CDR3nt: TGCAGCGTTGGAGGACAGGCATATGGCTACACCTTC
CDR3aa: CSVGGQAYGYTF
d_gene: TRBD1
abundance: NA
j_gene: TRBJ1-2
v_gene: TRBV29-1

CDR3nt: TGTGCCAGCAGCCCTCACGGGACAGGGGATGAAAAACTGTTTTTT
CDR3aa: CASSPHGTGDEKLFF
d_gene: TRBD1
abundance: NA
j_gene: TRBJ1-4
v_gene: TRBV7-8

CDR3nt: TGTGCCAGCAGCTTGACGGGACAGGGGGTATCACCCCTCCACTTT
CDR3aa: CASSLTGQGVSPLHF
d_gene: TRBD1
abundance: NA
j_gene: TRBJ1-6
v_gene: TRBV7-3

CDR3nt: TGTGCCAGCAGCGTACAGGGGGCAGCTATGTTAAATGAAAAACTGTTTTTT
CDR3aa: CASSVQGAAMLNEKLFF
d_gene: TRBD1
abundance: NA
j_gene: TRBJ1-4
v_gene: TRBV7-2

CDR3nt: TGTGCCAGCAGCCCCTTTAGAGGGACTAGCGGCCTTGAGGCCCAGTACTTC
CDR3aa: CASSPFRGTSGLEAQYF
d_gene: TRBD2
abundance: NA
j_gene: TRBJ2-5
v_gene: TRBV7-2

CDR3nt: TGTGCCAGCAGCGGGGACAGATCAAGAGAGACTGAAGCTTTCTTT
CDR3aa: CASSGDRSRETEAFF
d_gene: NA
abundance: few
j_gene: TRBJ1-1
v_gene: TRBV21-1

CDR3nt: TGTGCCAGCAGCCGCGGACAAAATCAGCCCCAGCATTTT
CDR3aa: CASSRGQNQPQHF
d_gene: NA
abundance: NA
j_gene: TRBJ1-5
v_gene: TRBV7-8

CDR3nt: TGTGCCACCAGTTATTTAGTGCGGGACGGGACAGATACGCAGTATTTT
CDR3aa: CATSYLVRDGTDTQYF
d_gene: NA
abundance: NA
j_gene: TRBJ2-3
v_gene: TRBV15

CDR3nt: TGCGCCAGCAGCCAAGATAGGGGTATGAGTACTATTCATGAAGCTTTCTTT
CDR3aa: CASSQDRGMSTIHEAFF
d_gene: NA
abundance: NA
j_gene: TRBJ1-1
v_gene: TRBV4-3

CDR3nt: TGTGCCAGCAGTGCCCCGGACAGGGGGGCCTATGGCTACACCTTC
CDR3aa: CASSAPDRGAYGYTF
d_gene: TRBD1
abundance: NA
j_gene: TRBJ1-2
v_gene: TRBV2

CDR3nt: TGTGCCAGCAGCCAAGAATTGCGGGGTGAGCAGTTCTTC
CDR3aa: CASSQELRGEQFF
d_gene: NA
abundance: NA
j_gene: TRBJ2-1
v_gene: TRBV14

CDR3nt: TGTGCCAGCAGGACCTCCGGGGGAAGCTATGGCTACACCTTC
CDR3aa: CASRTSGGSYGYTF
d_gene: NA
abundance: NA
j_gene: TRBJ1-2
v_gene: TRBV27

CDR3nt: TGCGCCAGCAGCTCTCCCTCGGGCTCTGGGGCCAACGTCCTGACTTTC
CDR3aa: CASSSPSGSGANVLTF
d_gene: NA
abundance: NA
j_gene: TRBJ2-6
v_gene: TRBV5-1

CDR3nt: TGTGCCAGCAGCCGTGAGGGTCAGCCCCAGCATTTT
CDR3aa: CASSREGQPQHF
d_gene: NA
abundance: NA
j_gene: TRBJ1-5
v_gene: TRBV5-4

CDR3nt: TGTGCCAGCAACCAAGAAGGGGGACTAGCCTCAGATACGCAGTATTTT
CDR3aa: CASNQEGGLASDTQYF
d_gene: TRBD2
abundance: NA
j_gene: TRBJ2-3
v_gene: TRBV9

CDR3nt: TGTGCCAGCAGCCCGAGAGGGCGGTACGAGCAGTACTTC
CDR3aa: CASSPRGRYEQYF
d_gene: NA
abundance: NA
j_gene: TRBJ2-7
v_gene: TRBV5-4

CDR3nt: TGTGCCAGCAGCATACGACAGAACACTGAAGCTTTCTTT
CDR3aa: CASSIRQNTEAFF
d_gene: NA
abundance: NA
j_gene: TRBJ1-1
v_gene: TRBV3-1/TRBV3-2

CDR3nt: TGCGCCAGCAGCGAACGGGGTCGCACTGGTGAAAAACTGTTTTTT
CDR3aa: CASSERGRTGEKLFF
d_gene: NA
abundance: NA
j_gene: TRBJ1-4
v_gene: TRBV4-1

CDR3nt: TGCGCCAGCAGCCCGAGCCCGGGGACAGCAACTAATGAAAAACTGTTTTTT
CDR3aa: CASSPSPGTATNEKLFF
d_gene: TRBD1
abundance: NA
j_gene: TRBJ1-4
v_gene: TRBV4-3

CDR3nt: TGCGCCAGCAGCCAAAGTTGGGCAGTCCCCTCTGGGGCCAACGTCCTGACTTTC
CDR3aa: CASSQSWAVPSGANVLTF
d_gene: NA
abundance: NA
j_gene: TRBJ2-6
v_gene: TRBV4-1

CDR3nt: TGTGCCAGTAGTCTCCTGGGACTAGCGGTTTTACCCTACAATGAGCAGTTCTTC
CDR3aa: CASSLLGLAVLPYNEQFF
d_gene: TRBD2
abundance: NA
j_gene: TRBJ2-1
v_gene: TRBV19

CDR3nt: TGTGCCAGCAGTGGCGGGACAGCTTCTGGAAACACCATATATTTT
CDR3aa: CASSGGTASGNTIYF
d_gene: TRBD1
abundance: NA
j_gene: TRBJ1-3
v_gene: TRBV28

CDR3nt: TGTGCCAGCAGTCCCGGACAGGGGGTTAGGGGCTACACCTTC
CDR3aa: CASSPGQGVRGYTF
d_gene: TRBD1
abundance: few
j_gene: TRBJ1-2
v_gene: TRBV27

CDR3nt: TGTGCCAGCAGCTCGACAGGTGAAAACTTC
CDR3aa: CASSSTGENF
d_gene: NA
abundance: NA
j_gene: TRBJ1-2
v_gene: TRBV7-4

CDR3nt: TGTGCCAGCAGTACAGGGGGATCGTCAATGGATGGCTACACCTTC
CDR3aa: CASSTGGSSMDGYTF
d_gene: TRBD1
abundance: NA
j_gene: TRBJ1-2
v_gene: TRBV28

CDR3nt: TGTGCCAGCAGCTATCGACTCGCTACCACCGGGGAGCTGTTTTTT
CDR3aa: CASSYRLATTGELFF
d_gene: NA
abundance: NA
j_gene: TRBJ2-2
v_gene: TRBV7-2

CDR3nt: TGTGCCAGCAGCCCACCACTAGCGGGGGCCTTAGCCAAAAACATTCAGTACTTC
CDR3aa: CASSPPLAGALAKNIQYF
d_gene: TRBD2
abundance: NA
j_gene: TRBJ2-4
v_gene: TRBV3-1/TRBV3-2

CDR3nt: TGTGCCATCAAAGCGGCAGGGGTCGGGGAGCTGTTTTTT
CDR3aa: CAIKAAGVGELFF
d_gene: NA
abundance: NA
j_gene: TRBJ2-2
v_gene: TRBV10-3

CDR3nt: TGTGTGATCCGCGGACATCTCACCGGGGAGCTGTTTTTT
CDR3aa: CVIRGHLTGELFF
d_gene: NA
abundance: NA
j_gene: TRBJ2-2
v_gene: TRBV30

CDR3nt: TGTGCCAGCAGCTTGGAAGGGACAGGGTTTGGAGCTTTCTTT
CDR3aa: CASSLEGTGFGAFF
d_gene: TRBD1
abundance: NA
j_gene: TRBJ1-1
v_gene: TRBV5-5

CDR3nt: TGTGCCAGCAATGCCGGACTTAACTATGGCTACACCTTC
CDR3aa: CASNAGLNYGYTF
d_gene: NA
abundance: few
j_gene: TRBJ1-2
v_gene: TRBV6-5

CDR3nt: TGTGCCAGCAGCCAAGACGACAGCTCCTATAATTCACCCCTCCACTTT
CDR3aa: CASSQDDSSYNSPLHF
d_gene: NA
abundance: NA
j_gene: TRBJ1-6
v_gene: TRBV4-2

CDR3nt: TGTGCCAGCAGCAAGAGGTGGGAGACGGAAGCTTTCTTT
CDR3aa: CASSKRWETEAFF
d_gene: NA
abundance: NA
j_gene: TRBJ1-1
v_gene: TRBV4-2

CDR3nt: TGTGCCAGCAGATGCGGGCCTTGGAATTTGAACACCGGGGAGCTGTTTTTT
CDR3aa: CASRCGPWNLNTGELFF
d_gene: NA
abundance: NA
j_gene: TRBJ2-2
v_gene: TRBV6-4

CDR3nt: TGTGCCAGCAGCTTGGAACCAGAAACCAATTCACCCCTCCACTTT
CDR3aa: CASSLEPETNSPLHF
d_gene: NA
abundance: NA
j_gene: TRBJ1-6
v_gene: TRBV5-4

CDR3nt: TGTGCCAGCAGCCGATGGGGGGAACCAAGGAATGGCTACACCTTC
CDR3aa: CASSRWGEPRNGYTF
d_gene: NA
abundance: NA
j_gene: TRBJ1-2
v_gene: TRBV5-4

CDR3nt: TGTGCCAGCAGCCGGGGAGTATGGTCCGGCTACACCTTC
CDR3aa: CASSRGVWSGYTF
d_gene: NA
abundance: NA
j_gene: TRBJ1-2
v_gene: TRBV5-4

CDR3nt: TGCGCCAGCAGCGCACGGACTAGCGGGAGCTCCTACAATGAGCAGTTCTTC
CDR3aa: CASSARTSGSSYNEQFF
d_gene: TRBD2
abundance: NA
j_gene: TRBJ2-1
v_gene: TRBV5-1

CDR3nt: TGCGCCATTCCCCTCGGACTAGCGGGAGTGGCAGATACGCAGTATTTT
CDR3aa: CAIPLGLAGVADTQYF
d_gene: TRBD2
abundance: NA
j_gene: TRBJ2-3
v_gene: TRBV10-2

CDR3nt: TGCGCCAGCAGCCAAGTAAGGCTAGCGGGGGGCCGGGGGGAGCAGTACTTC
CDR3aa: CASSQVRLAGGRGEQYF
d_gene: TRBD2
abundance: once
j_gene: TRBJ2-7
v_gene: TRBV4-1

CDR3nt: TGTGCCAGCAGCTTACGAGCTGACAGACCTAGCACAGATACGCAGTATTTT
CDR3aa: CASSLRADRPSTDTQYF
d_gene: NA
abundance: NA
j_gene: TRBJ2-3
v_gene: TRBV7-3

CDR3nt: TGTGCCAGCAGTGAACATGCAATCGGGTCAGGGCCCCAAGAGACCCAGTACTTC
CDR3aa: CASSEHAIGSGPQETQYF
d_gene: NA
abundance: NA
j_gene: TRBJ2-5
v_gene: TRBV6-1

CDR3nt: TGTGCCAGCAGCTTAGTAGCGGGAGGGCCCACCTACGAGCAGTACTTC
CDR3aa: CASSLVAGGPTYEQYF
d_gene: TRBD2
abundance: once
j_gene: TRBJ2-7
v_gene: TRBV7-2